This record looks at one T cell receptor beta chain sequence and its context. No cognate antigen has been identified for it. No qualities accompany the bases; no much larger clone lies one base away. The cohort consisted of approximately 690 healthy bone marrow donors. Cohort members were all nominally healthy when sampled, although unrecorded immune exposures were likely present. The donor was CMV seronegative and was included in the group of around 320 seronegative cohort members. Each donor provided a peripheral blood sample, and peripheral blood mononuclear cells were used for TCR beta sequencing. Genomic DNA extraction from the blood cell samples was performed with the Qiagen DNeasy Blood Extraction Kit. The data originate from a study of cytomegalovirus exposure and HLA in healthy donors (dated by TCRdb to between 2016 and 2019). Notes on the research overall: According to an earlier analysis of 587 of the donors, about 179 million T cells yielded 117 million unique TCR beta sequences and around 280 Gb of sequence data. An early release covering about 600 HLA-typed donors comprised 250 to 350 gigabases of sequencing data and approximately 85 million unique TCR sequences. Among the roughly 400 genotyped donors, under 90% belonged to the genetic ancestry cluster associated with self-reported Caucasian donors. The study was designed to test whether signatures of past pathogen exposure could be identified by cataloging public T cell receptors. The study used immunosequencing to profile the T cell repertoires of 600 to 850 subjects and linked those repertoires to cytomegalovirus serostatus. Besides the first cohort of 666 subjects, a separate validation cohort made up of 120 different subjects was used. To predict cytomegalovirus infection status, the study combined high-throughput TCR immunosequencing, statistical association of individual TCRs with disease status, and machine learning. In a later analysis, previously published TCR beta repertoires from several hundred donors were re-analyzed and high-resolution HLA genotyping was added so that TCR occurrence patterns could be studied. Rather than drawing on any new phenotypic data, the later analysis identified candidate immune exposures from TCR beta sequences and the way those sequences occurred across donors. To decide whether each TCR beta V gene segment behaved as functional or pseudogenic, an earlier analysis of some 540 of the donors relied on high-throughput TCR beta sequencing. Alongside the repertoire data, information on donor age, sex, ethnicity and CMV serostatus was compiled. A later genetic analysis used genome-wide SNP genotypes for about three fifths of the 666 donors, treating that subset as a discovery cohort. Every discovery cohort repertoire had been produced on one sequencing platform. HLA typing included class I and class II loci at four-digit resolution. Typing coverage varied by locus: roughly 629-630 donors for A, B, C, DRB1 and DQB1; roughly 500 for DQA1; approximately 610 for DPA1; roughly 450 for DPB1. Roughly five DR-DQ haplotypes were handled as single units for association and clustering because linkage in the cohort was strong. Among 300 to 500 genotyped donors of the cohort, an average of around 250,000 unique TCR beta nucleotide sequences was sequenced per donor, of which about 19% were non-productive.

The method behind the library was the immunoSEQ multiplex PCR assay. For the multiplex PCR, a mixture combining 60 forward primers for TCR Vbeta segments and 13 reverse primers for TCR Jbeta segments was used. The CDR3 region of rearranged TCR beta genes was amplified from genomic DNA with a multiplex PCR assay. The amplified TCR beta libraries were sequenced on the Illumina HiSeq System as 87-base-pair reads. The source study handled its data this way. A later analysis counted tens of millions of unique TCR beta chains across the 650 to 800 repertoires, and about 10 million of these chains were shared by at least two donors. A nearest-neighbor algorithm error-corrected the raw reads and collapsed the reads into unique sequences, merging closely related sequences to remove PCR and sequencing errors. Alignment of CDR3 sequences to IMGT reference sequences was used to assign V, D and J gene segments. Each retained sequence needed at least a six-nucleotide match to both a V gene segment and a J gene segment. Rearrangements were classified as productive when the CDR3 lacked stop codons and remained in frame with V and J, and all other rearrangements were classified as non-productive. Following IMGT convention, CDR3 was defined as the stretch from the second conserved V-encoded cysteine to the conserved J-encoded phenylalanine. Sequences without an unambiguous match to a single V gene segment were excluded from the earlier analysis of about 600 of the donors. An earlier analysis of a few hundred of the donors called V segments functional above 56.7% productive rearrangements and segregating when the between-donor standard deviation exceeded 5%. A statistical classification framework was built to diagnose cytomegalovirus status from the catalog of TCR beta chain sequences. In a later analysis, V and J genes were assigned by comparing TCR nucleotide sequences against IMGT/GENE-DB human TR gene sequences. Using the TCRdist pipeline, a later analysis assigned CDR3 sequences along with most-parsimonious VDJ recombination scenarios. In a later analysis, every TCR beta chain was defined by the combination of its CDR3 amino acid sequence and its V-gene family, and reads without a unique V-gene family were dropped. In a later analysis, 500 to 650 highly shared, low-generation-probability nucleotide sequences were removed to address suspected cross-contamination and a sequencing artifact. In a later analysis, a clonal expansion index was calculated for each public chain from normalized within-repertoire ranks of inferred template counts. In a later analysis, generation probabilities were computed using a VDJ recombination model fitted to out-of-frame rearrangements, and the results were checked against IGoR. A later analysis scored TCR-TCR, TCR-HLA and TCR-CMV co-occurrence with hypergeometric tests, applying a repertoire-size bias correction to TCR pairs. False discovery rates were estimated in a later analysis by permuting HLA or CMV assignments 20 times. In a later analysis, co-occurring TCRs were grouped using DBSCAN, and TCRdist sequence similarity was added for clustering within HLA-allele-positive subsets. Repertoires with fewer than 30,000 or more than 120,000 public chains were left out of co-occurrence clustering, as were about 5 repertoires with anomalous nucleotide sharing. The table was pulled from immuneACCESS by TCRdb, which kept in-frame rearrangements only. Such tables lose some clones; where checked, under half of the loss comes from unresolved V genes, and the rest has no known cause. The DNA was the basis for D and trimming; V, J and clone size are from that table. The sample includes 150,000 to 200,000 clones, with less than 90% observed a single time. 0.2% to 0.3% of the sample lies in the top ten.

Broader findings and caveats from the paper: An association between a missense DCLRE1C variant and V-gene and J-gene trimming of TCR beta chains was found in a later genetic analysis and replicated in an independent cohort. Correlated functional status among segregating V segments might reflect linkage disequilibrium, but an unknown experimental factor could not be ruled out. In vitro tests confirmed that three of the cytomegalovirus-associated TCR beta chains recognize cytomegalovirus antigens. CMV serostatus was the only immune exposure information available for the cohort. An earlier analysis of approximately 500 of the donors showed that most TCR beta V segments appeared in productive rearrangements either about 90% or about 30% of the time, which broadly matched IMGT annotations. Several of the top co-occurrence clusters appeared to be linked to parvovirus B19, influenza, CMV and Epstein-Barr virus, according to a later analysis. In a later genetic analysis, fewer N-insertions in productive TCRs were reported among donors in an Asian-associated ancestry cluster than the approximately 630-donor mean. In a later analysis, HLA-associated TCR beta chains showed more clonal expansion and lower generation probabilities than non-associated chains that were equally common. A further reported finding was that TCR beta sequences accurately predicted the HLA-A and HLA-B alleles for most subjects in the first cohort. It was suggested by the authors that the approach could potentially be generalized to other disease states and immunological phenotypes. According to a later analysis, most CMV-associated TCR beta chains appeared to be HLA-restricted, and the HLA associations seemed to be driven largely by CMV exposure. In a later analysis, over 15,000 TCR beta sequences were associated with specific HLA alleles at a false discovery rate of 0.05. Because some donors lacked HLA typing at each locus, the association tests relied only on the typed subset. Most TCR sequences were observed very rarely across donors, whereas some public TCRs were present in many individuals. This cohort had only TCR beta chains sequenced, and the lack of alpha or paired-chain data limited which features could be detected. The study gave a list of 150 to 200 TCR beta chains associated with cytomegalovirus. Sequencing depth was assumed to be roughly uniform across donors in the presence/absence analyses, though that assumption may not hold. The sequencing pipeline was judged likely to have produced a cluster of highly shared sequence variants as a technical artifact. Some 16 rarely observed V segments, including chromosome 9 orphons, were excluded from the earlier analysis of approximately 500 of the donors because counts were too low. According to a later analysis, TCR association rates differed among HLA loci, with DRB1 alleles showing the most associated TCRs and HLA-C alleles showing the fewest. Cytomegalovirus status was reported to be diagnosed by the classifier with high specificity and sensitivity in both the original and validation cohorts. Strong co-occurrence of HLA alleles, especially DR and DQ, made assigning TCR associations to individual alleles difficult.

Sequences were obtained from PBMCs. This sequence was found in a boy aged 5-17 years in good health and CMV-seronegative.

The CDR3 protein sequence reads: CSVLLAGRSYNEQFF. The nucleotide sequence reads TGCAGCGTTCTCCTAGCGGGAAGGTCCTACAATGAGCAGTTCTTC. The chain is made from TRBV29-1 and TRBJ2-1; 9 central nucleotides agree with TRBD2. The germline V gene provides CDR1 SQVTM and CDR2 ANQGSEA. The CDR3 covers 15 residues, taking in both the cysteine and the phenylalanine. The only DNA kept is the CDR3, 45 bases in frame from the first base. Trimmed from V: 5 bases; trimmed from J: 1 base; junction bases lacking a gene match: 6.